The entry that follows covers one T cell receptor (beta chain) sequence. Its antigen is not identified. Only in-frame clones appear in the TCRdb table, and some are missing; sequencing was by immunoSEQ multiplex PCR. The sample gives just over 20,000 clones, approximately 82% of which show up once; 13% to 15% is in the top ten. These data come from a study of somatic mutations in cytotoxic T cells in rheumatoid arthritis. Study-wide findings and caveats: Just what the expanded CD8+ clones targeted, in terms of antigens, remained unknown. Comparison of CD8+ T-cell clonality between rheumatoid arthritis patients and age-matched healthy controls yielded no significant difference. About an eighth of the roughly 60 patients had a largest CD8+ clone above 20% of CD8+ cells.

This sequence was found in an adult with rheumatoid arthritis. Sequenced sample: CD8+ T cells sorted from blood.

CDR3 in DNA: TGTGCCAGCAGCAAGAACTCCAGGATCCCCAGCGAGCAGTACTTC. As protein: CASSKNSRIPSEQYF. This chain joins TRBV21-1 and TRBJ2-7; the D call in the table, TRBD1, was not verified against the DNA. TRBV21-1 is designated a pseudogene. This CDR3 region has 15 residues.